Each of the 30 T cell receptor beta chains below was sequenced from the same sample in a study of OX40 agonist ivuxolimab in advanced cancers. Sequencing used immunoSEQ multiplex PCR; TCRdb keeps in-frame clones, though not all of them. The sample records some 60,000 clones, approximately 89% being singletons. Sequenced material: CD4+ or CD8+ T cells sorted from blood, taken in a trial of the OX40 agonist ivuxolimab. Receptors were obtained from an adult with an advanced solid tumor such as melanoma, head and neck, liver or kidney cancer.

J is TRBJ1-3 and V is TRBV19; maybe TRBD1 (5 bases). This CDR3 has 16 residues. V was shortened by 6 bases and J by 0 bases, with 15 bases between the two germline ends. The germline gives CDR1 LNHDA, CDR2 SQIVND (reference sequence). CDR3 sequence reads: CASSQRDVGSGNTIYF. As DNA, the CDR3 is TGTGCCAGTAGCCAGAGGGACGTCGGCTCTGGAAACACCATATATTTT.

This chain uses TRBV18 with TRBJ2-7; 8 bases match TRBD1. CDR1 KGHSH and CDR2 LQKENI come from the germline V gene. The CDR3 is 16 residues long. The J segment lost 2 bases and the V segment lost 1 base, leaving 7 bases of the junction unmatched. CDR3 protein: CASSPQGQGATYEQYF. The CDR3 DNA is TGTGCCAGCTCACCACAAGGACAGGGAGCAACCTACGAGCAGTACTTC. Together with reference TRBV18 and TRBJ2-7, the CDR3 gives the full variable domain: NAGVMQNPRHLVRRRGQEARLRCSPMKGHSHVYWYRQLPEEGLKFMVYLQKENIIDESGMPKERFSAEFPKEGPSILRIQQVVRGDSAAYFCASSPQGQGATYEQYFGPGTRLTVT.

The genes are TRBV7-8 and TRBJ2-3; 10 nucleotides agree with TRBD2. CDR3 length: 16 residues. CDR1 is SGHVS, CDR2 FQNEAQ, per germline. V was clipped by 1 base and J by 1 base; unmatched bases: 2. Here the CDR3 DNA reads TGTGCCAGCAGCTTAGGGACTAGCGGTGGCACAGATACGCAGTATTTT. This translates into CASSLGTSGGTDTQYF.

The chain has TRBV6-5 and TRBJ2-7; no definite D call. Germline values: CDR1 MNHEY, CDR2 SVGAGI. The CDR3 contains 14 residues. V gave up 5 bases and J gave up 1 base, with 12 bases separating them. CDR3 in DNA: TGTGCCAGCAGTACAATTTTCGATTCCTACGAGCAGTACTTC. This codes for CASSTIFDSYEQYF.

The chain uses TRBV19 and TRBJ1-1; no firm D call. The V end was cut by 6 bases, the J end by 0 bases, with 11 bases between. Looked up from germline, CDR1 is LNHDA and CDR2 is SQIVND (reference sequence). The CDR3 covers 14 residues. The CDR3 loop reads CASRTGAMNTEAFF. In DNA form, the CDR3 reads TGTGCCAGTAGGACGGGCGCTATGAACACTGAAGCTTTCTTT.

The genes are TRBV2 and TRBJ1-6; possible D gene TRBD1, 5 bases. The CDR3 consists of 14 residues. Germline V gene lookup returns CDR1 SNHLY and CDR2 FYNNEI. Trimming removed 9 bases at V and 11 bases at J, with 20 bases between. The DNA of the CDR3 is TGTGCCAGTTCTCCCGGCAGGGTTGTGGCACCCCTCCACTTT. Amino acids: CASSPGRVVAPLHF.

This clone showed up just once. The chain is built from TRBV7-8 and TRBJ2-1, with 13 nucleotides matching TRBD2. The CDR3 length is 16 residues. Germline-derived CDR1 and CDR2 are SGHVS and FQNEAQ. The V gene end was trimmed by 4 bases and the J gene end by 5 bases; junction bases not matched to a gene: 5. The CDR3 reads CASSSRLAGGHNEQFF. DNA of the CDR3: TGTGCCAGCAGCTCAAGACTAGCGGGGGGTCACAATGAGCAGTTCTTC.

In this sample, this clone turned up once. The chain uses TRBV7-2 and TRBJ2-3, with TRBD1 as a possible D gene (5 bases). Germline loops: CDR1 SGHTA, CDR2 FQGNSA. V lost 10 bases, J lost 0 bases, and 17 bases lay in between. The CDR3 has 15 residues. CDR3 bases: TGTGCCACCAGTCCTCGTGGGGCTAGCACAGATACGCAGTATTTT. Its protein product is CATSPRGASTDTQYF. Based on the CDR3 plus reference TRBV7-2 and TRBJ2-3, the full variable domain is GAGVSQSPSNKVTEKGKDVELRCDPISGHTALYWYRQSLGQGLEFLIYFQGNSAPDKSGLPSDRFSAERTGGSVSTLTIQRTQQEDSAVYLCATSPRGASTDTQYFGPGTRLTVL.

This sequence joins TRBV6-5 and TRBJ2-7, with D possibly matching TRBD1 (5 bases). The CDR3 length is 16 residues. CDR1 and CDR2 (germline): MNHEY, SVGAGI. V dropped 0 bases and J dropped 1 base, with 13 bases sitting between them. Here the CDR3 DNA reads TGTGCCAGCAGTTACTCTCCAGACAGCCAATCCTACGAGCAGTACTTC. Residues: CASSYSPDSQSYEQYF.

The chain has TRBV7-9 and TRBJ2-2, with 7 bases aligning to TRBD2. CDR1 is SEHNR and CDR2 is FQNEAQ in the germline V gene (reference sequence). CDR3 length: 15 amino acids. Germline trimming cut 4 bases from V and 1 base from J; bases unmatched to any gene: 3. CDR3 sequence: CASSSLAGNTGELFF. The CDR3 region has the DNA TGTGCCAGCAGCTCTTTAGCGGGGAACACCGGGGAGCTGTTTTTT.

Of note for this clone: This same CDR3 is encoded by further DNA sequences in the sample. This chain connects TRBV7-9 to TRBJ2-2; D gene unclear. The V gene's germline CDR1 is SEHNR and CDR2 FQNEAQ (reference sequence). Trimming shortened V by 5 bases and J by 1 base, and 8 bases separated the two germline ends. The CDR3 loop spans 14 amino acids. The CDR3 region is CASSLRRNTGELFF. The CDR3 DNA reads TGTGCCAGCAGCCTTAGGAGGAACACCGGGGAGCTGTTTTTT.

The chain carries TRBV4-3 and TRBJ1-6; TRBD1 matches at 8 bases. From germline, CDR1 is LGHNA and CDR2 YSLEER. The CDR3 sequence is 15 residues long. Trimming at V came to 5 bases and at J to 7 bases, leaving 7 bases not matched to a gene. CDR3 in DNA: TGCGCCAGCAGCGGACGGACAGGGCCGAATTCACCCCTCCACTTT. Translated, it gives CASSGRTGPNSPLHF.

Notes on this clone: One junction end disagrees with the germline gene, perhaps due to a read error. The gene calls are TRBV7-7 and TRBJ2-1; 9 nucleotides match TRBD2. The CDR3 contains 15 residues. Germline V gene data show CDR1 as SSHAT and CDR2 as FNYEAQ (reference sequence). The CDR3 spells CASSPGLAGSNEQFF. The DNA of the CDR3 is TGTGCTAGCAGCCCGGGACTAGCAGGTTCCAATGAGCAGTTCTTC. Complete variable domain (other parts from reference TRBV7-7 and TRBJ2-1): GAGVSQSPRYKVTKRGQDVTLRCDPISSHATLYWYQQALGQGPEFLTYFNYEAQPDKSGLPSDRFSAERPEGSISTLTIQRTEQRDSAMYRCASSPGLAGSNEQFFGPGTRLTVL.

This chain uses TRBV15 with TRBJ1-6; a weak D match, TRBD1 (6 bases). Germline lookup yields CDR1 LNHNV and CDR2 YYDKDF (reference sequence). Trimming shortened V by 1 base and J by 7 bases, and 14 bases separated the two germline ends. This CDR3 has 16 amino acids. In nucleotides, the CDR3 is TGTGCCACCAGCAGAGGATCAGGGGTAGTGAATTCACCCCTCCACTTT. It encodes CATSRGSGVVNSPLHF.

This sequence joins TRBV7-2 and TRBJ1-1; D uncertain. CDR3 length: 11 amino acids. The germline V gene has CDR1 SGHTA and CDR2 FQGNSA. Trimming left V 6 bases short and J 5 bases short, with 7 bases between. The CDR3 protein is CASRTVTEAFF. CDR3 sequence (DNA): TGTGCCAGCAGGACGGTGACTGAAGCTTTCTTT.

This clone has just one count. CDR3 bases: TGTGCCAGCAGCCGCCAGACCGGATCTCCCTACTCTGGGGCCAACGTCCTGACTTTC. Its protein is CASSRQTGSPYSGANVLTF. The chain carries TRBV4-2 and TRBJ2-6; D not resolved. V was clipped by 4 bases and J by 0 bases, with 19 bases between them. The CDR3 is 19 residues long. Germline CDR1 LGHNA, CDR2 YNFKEQ.

V and J are TRBV2 and TRBJ1-2, with a tentative D call TRBD1 (6 bases). The V gene lost 6 bases and the J gene lost 0 bases, with 11 bases spanning the gap. The CDR3 runs to 14 residues. CDR1 and CDR2 (germline): SNHLY, FYNNEI. This CDR3 reads CASRGDRSNYGYTF. The DNA of the CDR3 is TGTGCCAGCAGAGGTGACAGGTCTAACTATGGCTACACCTTC.

The rearrangement links TRBV5-1 to TRBJ2-7; 8 bases agree with TRBD2. V was clipped by 2 bases and J by 3 bases; unmatched bases: 10. CDR1 SGHRS and CDR2 YFSETQ come from the germline V gene. The CDR3 has 16 amino acids. Here the CDR3 reads CASSFLAAGEIYEQYF. The CDR3 DNA reads as TGCGCCAGCAGCTTCCTCGCAGCGGGAGAGATCTACGAGCAGTACTTC.

The chain combines TRBV7-9 with TRBJ1-2, with TRBD1 identical over 10 bases. Losses at the gene ends were 5 bases for V and 7 bases for J; bases not matched to a gene: 13. The CDR3 runs to 16 residues. The V gene's germline CDR1 is SEHNR and CDR2 FQNEAQ (reference sequence). CDR3 in DNA: TGTGCCAGCAGCCAGCCGACAGGGGGCGATTTGGGTGGCTACACCTTC. Its protein is CASSQPTGGDLGGYTF.

The rearrangement uses TRBV27 and TRBJ2-7, with 7 nucleotides matching TRBD2. CDR1 and CDR2 from the germline V gene are MNHEY and SMNVEV (reference sequence). The CDR3 runs 15 residues. V lost 6 bases and J lost 0; bases outside the gene matches: 8. The CDR3 region is CASSRSGTDSYEQYF. CDR3 nucleotide sequence: TGTGCCAGCAGCAGAAGCGGGACTGACTCCTACGAGCAGTACTTC.

CDR3 DNA sequence: TGTGCCAGCAGCTTGGGACATATCGGTGAGCAGTTCTTC. Protein sequence: CASSLGHIGEQFF. The chain links TRBV7-2 to TRBJ2-1; a possible D gene is TRBD1 (6 bases). CDR1 and CDR2 from the germline V gene are SGHTA and FQGNSA. V was clipped by 3 bases and J by 9 bases, with 12 bases between them. The CDR3 is 13 amino acids. Complete variable domain (other parts from reference TRBV7-2 and TRBJ2-1): GAGVSQSPSNKVTEKGKDVELRCDPISGHTALYWYRQSLGQGLEFLIYFQGNSAPDKSGLPSDRFSAERTGGSVSTLTIQRTQQEDSAVYLCASSLGHIGEQFFGPGTRLTVL.

The rearrangement uses TRBV15 and TRBJ1-3; 7 bases are a match to TRBD1. The CDR3 totals 16 residues. Germline CDR1 LNHNV, CDR2 YYDKDF (reference sequence). The trim removed 7 bases at V and 2 bases at J, leaving 11 bases unmatched. This CDR3 reads CATTEQGQKAGNTIYF. In DNA form, the CDR3 reads TGTGCCACCACCGAACAGGGGCAAAAAGCTGGAAACACCATATATTTT.

This chain connects TRBV5-1 to TRBJ1-2, with a possible D match to TRBD1 (6 bases). V was cut by 2 bases and J by 2 bases, with 13 bases left in between. This CDR3 is 15 amino acids long. Germline CDR1 is SGHRS and CDR2 is YFSETQ. The CDR3 is CASSFSSTGNYGYTF. The CDR3 DNA reads as TGCGCCAGCAGCTTTTCTTCGACAGGAAACTATGGCTACACCTTC.

This chain links TRBV9 with TRBJ2-2; 7 bases fit TRBD1. The CDR3 contains 17 residues. From germline, CDR1 is SGDLS and CDR2 YYNGEE. V dropped 4 bases and J dropped 3; count of bases not matched to a gene: 12. The CDR3 spells CASSPPGRGWDTGELFF. As DNA, the CDR3 is TGTGCCAGCAGCCCTCCCGGCAGGGGGTGGGACACCGGGGAGCTGTTTTTT.

Note on this clone: At one end the junction does not follow the germline gene, possibly because of a read error. Other DNA sequences in this sample translate to the same CDR3. The rearrangement links TRBV19 to TRBJ2-2; D perhaps matches TRBD1 (6 bases). The CDR3 has 15 residues. Looked up from germline, CDR1 is LNHDA and CDR2 is SQIVND (reference sequence). CDR3 sequence reads: CASSIQNYRAGELFF. CDR3 DNA: TGCGCCAGTAGTATTCAGAATTACAGGGCCGGGGAGCTGTTTTTT.

The table lists this clone with a few counts. V usage is TRBV5-4 and J usage is TRBJ2-5, with 11 bases identical to TRBD2. The J segment lost 5 bases and the V segment lost 0 bases, leaving 6 bases of the junction unmatched. This CDR3 comprises 16 residues. CDR1 is SGHNT and CDR2 is YYREEE in the germline V gene (reference sequence). DNA of the CDR3: TGTGCCAGCAGCTTGGAAGCTAGCGGGGGGTGGGAGACCCAGTACTTC. Translating gives CASSLEASGGWETQYF.

V is TRBV6-5 and J is TRBJ2-7; D gene ambiguous. Germline lookup yields CDR1 MNHEY and CDR2 SVGAGI. This CDR3 comprises 11 residues. V lost 7 bases, J lost 2 bases, and 6 bases lay in between. CDR3 in DNA: TGTGCCAGCACTGGGGCCTACGAGCAGTACTTC. It specifies CASTGAYEQYF.

The chain couples TRBV6-5 to TRBJ1-5; D possibly corresponds to TRBD1 (5 bases). This CDR3 region has 15 residues. V lost 6 bases and J 0 bases, leaving 12 bases between the germline ends. The germline V gene has CDR1 MNHEY and CDR2 SVGAGI. DNA for the CDR3: TGTGCCAGCAGCGGGACGCGGAATAGCAATCAGCCCCAGCATTTT. Translation: CASSGTRNSNQPQHF.

This chain uses TRBV6-6 with TRBJ2-3; 7 nucleotides match TRBD1. The V and J ends lost 5 bases and 0 bases, in that order; junction bases with no gene match: 5. CDR1 is MNHNY and CDR2 is SVGAGI in the germline V gene (reference sequence). This CDR3 comprises 15 residues. The CDR3 loop is CASSPRQGSTDTQYF. In DNA form, the CDR3 reads TGTGCCAGCAGTCCCAGACAGGGAAGCACAGATACGCAGTATTTT.

J is TRBJ1-4 and V is TRBV7-9; TRBD1 is a possible D gene (5 bases). The V gene's germline CDR1 is SEHNR and CDR2 FQNEAQ (reference sequence). The CDR3 contains 16 residues. Trimming shortened V by 5 bases and J by 1 base, and 14 bases separated the two germline ends. Here the CDR3 reads CASSPRGGGTNEKLFF. The DNA for the CDR3 is TGTGCCAGCAGCCCTCGGGGGGGAGGAACTAATGAAAAACTGTTTTTT.